The 2 T cell receptor beta chains below come from one sample, sequenced in a study of T cell responses to AZD1222 COVID-19 vaccine. Produced via immunoSEQ multiplex PCR; TCRdb's table is partial and in-frame only. The sample yields over 130,000 clones, about 86% seen once. Sequenced material: peripheral blood, taken on day 0 of AZD1222 vaccination. Receptor source: an adult in good health.

This clone has only one observation. The rearrangement uses TRBV5-1 and TRBJ1-1; TRBD1 matches 11 bases. The CDR3 has 14 amino acids. Trimming took 3 bases from V and 6 from J; bases not matched to a gene: 4. The germline V gene has CDR1 SGHRS and CDR2 YFSETQ. CDR3 in DNA: TGCGCCAGCAGCTGGACAGGGGGCCGGTCTGAAGCTTTCTTT. Translation: CASSWTGGRSEAFF. Together with reference TRBV5-1 and TRBJ1-1, the CDR3 gives the full variable domain: KAGVTQTPRYLIKTRGQQVTLSCSPISGHRSVSWYQQTPGQGLQFLFEYFSETQRNKGNFPGRFSGRQFSNSRSEMNVSTLELGDSALYLCASSWTGGRSEAFFGQGTRLTVV.

This rearrangement joins TRBV6-6 to TRBJ2-1; 7 bases fit TRBD2. The CDR3 spans 13 residues. With V trimmed by 7 bases and J by 5 bases, 5 bases remained unmatched. The germline V gene has CDR1 MNHNY and CDR2 SVGAGI (reference sequence). The CDR3 coding sequence is TGTGCCAGCATGGGACTACCTAACAATGAGCAGTTCTTC. This sequence encodes CASMGLPNNEQFF.